A single sample is the source of the 11 T cell receptor beta chains below, sequenced in a study of PD-1 blockade in classical Hodgkin lymphoma. Time point described: cycle 4 day 1 (C4D1), after five to seven weeks of nivolumab. All trial patients relapsed after autologous stem cell transplantation. Repertoires were generated with immunoSEQ multiplex PCR, while TCRdb's copy carries only in-frame clones and drops some. The sample lists approximately 22,000 clones, 80% seen once, with less than 9.5% in the top ten. This specimen consisted of peripheral blood mononuclear cells (PBMCs), obtained before the fourth cycle of nivolumab. The receptors were sampled from a human donor with classical Hodgkin lymphoma.

The rearrangement links TRBV7-9 to TRBJ1-4; 10 bases are a match to TRBD1. The germline V gene has CDR1 SEHNR and CDR2 FQNEAQ (reference sequence). The junction had 8 bases not matched to a gene; V was cut back by 5 bases and J by 8 bases. The length of the CDR3 is 15 residues. CDR3 sequence: CASSTGDRGDEKLFF. CDR3 coding DNA: TGTGCCAGCAGCACCGGGGACAGGGGTGACGAAAAACTGTTTTTT.

The gene calls are TRBV5-8 and TRBJ2-5, with D possibly being TRBD2 (6 bases). Trimming took off 4 bases at V and 2 bases at J, with 18 bases between the two ends. The CDR3 is 16 amino acids. Germline values: CDR1 SGHTS, CDR2 YDEGEE. Here the CDR3 reads CASSRDWETRQETQYF. The CDR3 DNA sequence: TGTGCCAGCAGCCGGGACTGGGAAACACGGCAAGAGACCCAGTACTTC.

The chain couples TRBV12-5 to TRBJ2-1, with 7 positions matching TRBD1. V lost 0 bases to trimming and J lost 7 bases; unmatched junction nucleotides: 9. The germline gives CDR1 LGHNT, CDR2 FRNRAP. The CDR3 extends over 16 amino acids. The CDR3 reads CASGLVRGTTGNEQFF. In nucleotides, the CDR3 is TGTGCTAGTGGTTTGGTACGGGGTACGACAGGGAATGAGCAGTTCTTC.

The genes are TRBV4-1 and TRBJ2-5; 10 nucleotides agree with TRBD2. Trimming removed 4 bases from V and 5 bases from J; junction bases left unmatched: 7. Germline assignment: CDR1 MGHRA and CDR2 YSYEKL. The CDR3 is made up of 15 amino acids. The CDR3 DNA is TGCGCCAGCAGCCGGAGCGGGGGGGGCGGGGAGACCCAGTACTTC. It encodes CASSRSGGGGETQYF.

This chain links TRBV6-4 with TRBJ2-7; TRBD1 matches 7 bases. The CDR3 runs 17 residues. V dropped 6 bases and J dropped 3; count of bases not matched to a gene: 17. The germline V gene has CDR1 MRHNA and CDR2 SNTAGT. This CDR3 reads CASRGNDRESEDYEQYF. The CDR3 DNA reads as TGTGCCAGCAGGGGGAATGACAGGGAAAGTGAAGACTACGAGCAGTACTTC.

This clone was found once. CDR3 in DNA: TGTGCCAGTGGGGAACAGGGATACCAGCCCCAGCATTTT. Amino acids: CASGEQGYQPQHF. The chain recombines TRBV19 with TRBJ1-5; tentatively, D is TRBD1 (6 bases). The CDR3 covers 13 residues. V lost 8 bases and J lost 7, with 15 bases in between. Per germline, CDR1 LNHDA and CDR2 SQIVND (reference sequence).

The chain combines TRBV5-8 with TRBJ1-5, with D maybe TRBD1 (6 bases). The CDR3 is 15 amino acids. Germline CDR1 is SGHTS and CDR2 is YDEGEE. V was clipped by 0 bases and J by 4 bases, with 11 bases between them. DNA of the CDR3: TGTGCCAGCAGCTTGGTCGGACAGACTAATCAGCCCCAGCATTTT. Its protein is CASSLVGQTNQPQHF.

This clone was detected once. The chain is built from TRBV5-4 and TRBJ2-5; TRBD1 is a possible D gene (5 bases). V gave up 2 bases and J gave up 6 bases, with 14 bases separating them. Germline V gene data show CDR1 as SGHNT and CDR2 as YYREEE (reference sequence). The CDR3 runs 14 residues. The DNA for the CDR3 is TGTGCCAGCAGCTTCGGTCAGGGCTCGAAGACCCAGTACTTC. It specifies CASSFGQGSKTQYF.

J is TRBJ2-4 and V is TRBV4-1; TRBD2 matches at 7 bases. V was clipped by 5 bases and J by 0 bases; unmatched bases: 7. The CDR3 has 16 residues. Germline V CDR1 and CDR2: MGHRA, YSYEKL. CDR3 loop: CASSAPLAVAKNIQYF. In DNA form, the CDR3 reads TGCGCCAGCAGCGCCCCTCTAGCGGTAGCCAAAAACATTCAGTACTTC.

The chain is built from TRBV7-3 and TRBJ2-1; 7 nucleotides line up with TRBD1. With 7 bases clipped from V and 8 bases from J, the junction kept 11 bases outside the gene matches. The CDR3 is 14 amino acids. Germline V lookup: CDR1 SGHTA, CDR2 FQGTGA. CDR3 loop: CASTPGGWSDEQFF. The CDR3 DNA reads TGTGCCAGCACGCCAGGGGGTTGGTCAGATGAGCAGTTCTTC.

The chain is built from TRBV18 and TRBJ1-1; a weak D match, TRBD1 (6 bases). The CDR3 runs 17 residues. V was shortened by 3 bases and J by 1 base, with 18 bases between the two germline ends. The germline CDR1 and CDR2 sequences are KGHSH and LQKENI. In DNA form, the CDR3 reads TGTGCCAGCTCACCCAACCCAGTACAGGGTCGGAACACTGAAGCTTTCTTT. Translated, it gives CASSPNPVQGRNTEAFF.